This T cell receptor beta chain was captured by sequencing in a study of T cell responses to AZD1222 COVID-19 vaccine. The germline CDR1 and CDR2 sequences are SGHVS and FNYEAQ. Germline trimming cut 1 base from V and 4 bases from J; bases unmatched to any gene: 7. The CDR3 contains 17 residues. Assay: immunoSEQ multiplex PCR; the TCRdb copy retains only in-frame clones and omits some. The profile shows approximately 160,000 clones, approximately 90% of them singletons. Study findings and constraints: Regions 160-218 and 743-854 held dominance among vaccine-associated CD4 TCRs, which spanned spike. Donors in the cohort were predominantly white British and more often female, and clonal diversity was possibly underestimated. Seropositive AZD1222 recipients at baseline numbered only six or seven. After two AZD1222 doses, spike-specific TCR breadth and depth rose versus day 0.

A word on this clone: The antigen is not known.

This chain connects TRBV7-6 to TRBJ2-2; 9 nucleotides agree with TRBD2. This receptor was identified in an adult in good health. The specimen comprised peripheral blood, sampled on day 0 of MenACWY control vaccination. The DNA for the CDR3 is TGTGCCAGCAGCTTAGGAGGGCTAGCGGGATCCACCGGGGAGCTGTTTTTT. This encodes CASSLGGLAGSTGELFF.